The sequence of this TCR beta chain was determined in a study of T cell responses to AZD1222 COVID-19 vaccine. V shed 6 bases and J shed 7 bases, with 6 bases lying between them. The CDR3 spans 10 residues. CDR1 and CDR2 (germline): MNHEY, SVGAGI. Overall study findings and caveats: A mostly white British donor set with more females was recruited, and clonal diversity was possibly underestimated. Increased Spike-specific TCR breadth and depth were observed after two AZD1222 doses.

In the case of this clone: Its target is not known.

Clones were sequenced by immunoSEQ multiplex PCR, and TCRdb holds only the in-frame ones, with some missing. Found here are about 110,000 clones, 70% to 90% of them singletons; the top ten hold about 5%. The receptor's source is an adult who received the AZD1222 COVID-19 vaccine. This chain joins TRBV6-5 and TRBJ1-1, with D possibly matching TRBD1 (6 bases). The specimen comprised peripheral blood, sampled 28 days after the second AZD1222 dose. Written as DNA, the CDR3 is TGTGCCAGCAGGGACAGTGAAGCTTTCTTT. Protein product: CASRDSEAFF.